Listed below are T cell receptor beta chains from one sample, sequenced in a study of T cell responses to AZD1222 COVID-19 vaccine. Profiled with immunoSEQ multiplex PCR; TCRdb holds only in-frame clones, not every one. The profile shows 110,000 to 150,000 clones, 93% of them singletons. The source material was peripheral blood, sampled on day 0 of AZD1222 vaccination. All receptors come from an adult in good health. The CDR3 runs from the conserved cysteine through the conserved F or W. The D gene is left open where the match is weak. Rows may omit the clone size; those that give it use once, few, many or a size class.

>TRBV5-4|TRBJ2-1|-|-
CASSLVLASNEQFF
TGTGCCAGCAGCTTGGTTCTAGCTTCCAATGAGCAGTTCTTC
>TRBV13|TRBJ2-4|-|TRBD2
CASSSREGQNIQYF
TGTGCCAGCAGCTCCCGGGAGGGGCAAAACATTCAGTACTTC
>TRBV12-5|TRBJ2-7|-|-
CASGLVGRNEQYF
TGTGCTAGTGGTTTGGTAGGAAGGAACGAGCAGTACTTC
>TRBV12-5|TRBJ1-4|-|-
CASGRRDKTHEKLFF
TGTGCTAGTGGTCGCCGGGACAAGACACATGAAAAACTGTTTTTT
>TRBV13|TRBJ1-5|once|-
CASSRALDQPQHF
TGTGCCAGCAGCCGGGCGTTGGATCAGCCCCAGCATTTT
>TRBV9|TRBJ2-1|-|TRBD2
CASSALGLALNEQFF
TGTGCCAGCAGCGCCTTAGGACTAGCGCTCAATGAGCAGTTCTTC
>TRBV30|TRBJ2-3|-|-
CAWKRYTDTQYF
TGTGCCTGGAAGCGGTACACAGATACGCAGTATTTT
>TRBV19|TRBJ2-7|-|-
CASRQVGDRSYEQYF
TGTGCCAGTAGACAAGTGGGGGACCGCTCCTACGAGCAGTACTTC
>TRBV19|TRBJ1-5|-|-
CASSRQINQPQHF
TGTGCCAGTAGTAGACAGATCAATCAGCCCCAGCATTTT
>TRBV3-1/TRBV3-2|TRBJ1-4|-|-
CASSQGRGAFGEKLFF
TGTGCCAGCAGCCAGGGGAGGGGGGCCTTCGGTGAAAAACTGTTTTTT
>TRBV29-1|TRBJ1-4|-|-
CSVGGPTNEKLFF
TGCAGCGTTGGGGGGCCAACTAATGAAAAACTGTTTTTT
>TRBV29-1|TRBJ2-3|-|TRBD2
CSILAGGSTDTQYF
TGCAGCATCCTAGCGGGAGGGAGCACAGATACGCAGTATTTT
>TRBV7-8|TRBJ2-7|-|TRBD2
CASSLGPGRSYEQYF
TGTGCCAGCAGCCTAGGCCCCGGGAGGAGCTACGAGCAGTACTTC
>TRBV2|TRBJ1-6|-|-
CASSEGQWNSPLHF
TGTGCCAGCAGTGAAGGACAGTGGAATTCACCCCTCCACTTT
>TRBV24-1|TRBJ1-3|-|TRBD1
CATSRGQGQYPKRSGNTIYF
TGTGCCACCAGTAGGGGACAGGGTCAATACCCTAAGCGCTCTGGAAACACCATATATTTT
>TRBV28|TRBJ2-3|-|TRBD1
CASSFSQGQGRTDTQYF
TGTGCCAGCAGTTTTTCTCAGGGACAGGGTCGCACAGATACGCAGTATTTT
>TRBV5-1|TRBJ2-2|-|TRBD2
CASSPGLMSGELFF
TGCGCCAGCAGCCCGGGACTAATGAGCGGGGAGCTGTTTTTT
>TRBV7-9|TRBJ2-7|-|-
CASSPRDSVNSYEQYF
TGTGCCAGCAGCCCCCGGGATAGCGTTAACTCCTACGAGCAGTACTTC
>TRBV4-1|TRBJ2-1|-|-
CASSQDPDYNEQFF
TGCGCCAGCAGCCAAGACCCCGACTACAATGAGCAGTTCTTC
>TRBV27|TRBJ2-1|few|-
CASSLSLNNEQFF
TGTGCCAGCAGTTTATCCCTAAACAATGAGCAGTTCTTC
>TRBV4-1|TRBJ2-7|-|TRBD1
CASSHVIRDRGDEQYF
TGCGCCAGCAGCCATGTCATCCGGGACAGGGGCGACGAGCAGTACTTC
>TRBV6-5|TRBJ2-2|few|TRBD2
CASSTSGSHVGELFF
TGTGCCAGCAGTACTAGCGGGAGTCATGTCGGGGAGCTGTTTTTT
>TRBV7-2|TRBJ1-2|once|TRBD1
CASSSLTGWHYGYTF
TGTGCCAGCAGCTCACTGACAGGGTGGCACTATGGCTACACCTTC
>TRBV5-5|TRBJ2-2|-|-
CASSFTGGNTGELFF
TGTGCCAGCAGCTTCACCGGGGGTAACACCGGGGAGCTGTTTTTT
>TRBV11-2|TRBJ2-1|once|TRBD2
CASSLDGLALDEQFF
TGTGCCAGCAGCTTAGACGGACTAGCCCTTGATGAGCAGTTCTTC
>TRBV7-9|TRBJ2-7|-|-
CASSLVDEQYF
TGTGCCAGCAGCTTAGTTGACGAGCAGTACTTC
>TRBV5-4|TRBJ2-7|once|-
CASSPSRGARAYEQYF
TGTGCCAGCAGCCCCTCCCGGGGGGCCCGAGCCTACGAGCAGTACTTC
>TRBV4-1|TRBJ1-5|once|-
CASSQEGAYQPQHF
TGCGCCAGCAGCCAAGAAGGGGCTTATCAGCCCCAGCATTTT